The rows below give T cell receptor beta chains drawn from one sample of a study of T cell changes during pregnancy in multiple sclerosis. The protocol was immunoSEQ multiplex PCR, while the TCRdb copy is restricted to in-frame clones and leaves out a portion. The data contain fewer than 110,000 clones, roughly nine tenths of them singletons. The source material was peripheral blood, sampled after pregnancy. The receptors shown here come from a female donor with multiple sclerosis, enrolled in a pregnancy study. Each CDR3 is given with its conserved first and last residue. A D gene is named only where the DNA matches it firmly. Part of the rows lack a size; the others show once, few, many or a class for expanded clones.

V gene,J gene,D gene,clone size,CDR3 length,CDR3 protein,CDR3 DNA
TRBV5-1,TRBJ2-7,TRBD1,-,18,CASSLPPGQGPSGYEQYF,TGCGCCAGCAGCTTACCCCCGGGACAGGGACCTTCTGGGTACGAGCAGTACTTC
TRBV7-9,TRBJ2-2,TRBD1,-,14,CASSQGANTGELFF,TGTGCCAGCAGTCAGGGGGCGAACACCGGGGAGCTGTTTTTT
TRBV7-9,TRBJ2-5,-,-,14,CASSRTDPRETQYF,TGTGCCAGCAGCCGGACAGACCCCCGGGAGACCCAGTACTTC
TRBV25-1,TRBJ2-4,-,-,14,CASSAQGPKNIQYF,TGTGCCAGCAGCGCACAGGGACCCAAAAACATTCAGTACTTC
TRBV9,TRBJ2-1,TRBD2,-,17,CASSPILGTGGGNEQFF,TGTGCCAGCAGCCCTATACTGGGTACCGGGGGGGGCAATGAGCAGTTCTTC
TRBV6-5,TRBJ2-7,-,-,14,CASGRGRGEYEQYF,TGTGCCAGCGGAAGGGGCAGGGGAGAGTACGAGCAGTACTTC
TRBV28,TRBJ2-1,-,-,12,CASSLRLGEQFF,TGTGCCAGCAGTTTGCGGCTCGGTGAGCAGTTCTTC
TRBV4-1,TRBJ1-4,TRBD1,-,15,CASSQVQGINEKLFF,TGCGCCAGCAGCCAAGTACAGGGGATTAATGAAAAACTGTTTTTT
TRBV19,TRBJ2-7,TRBD1,-,16,CASSIVPGQGHYEQYF,TGTGCCAGTAGTATTGTACCGGGACAGGGGCACTACGAGCAGTACTTC
TRBV28,TRBJ2-3,-,-,11,CASTHGDTQYF,TGTGCCAGCACCCACGGAGATACGCAGTATTTT
TRBV7-2,TRBJ2-3,-,-,15,CASSLESLVTDTQYF,TGTGCCAGCAGCTTAGAGTCGCTAGTAACGGATACGCAGTATTTT
TRBV5-1,TRBJ1-4,-,-,14,CASSRTATNEKLFF,TGCGCCAGCAGCCGGACAGCAACTAATGAAAAACTGTTTTTT
TRBV2,TRBJ2-7,TRBD1,-,14,CASSETGARGEQYF,TGTGCCAGCAGCGAGACAGGGGCGCGAGGTGAGCAGTACTTC
TRBV30,TRBJ2-3,-,-,15,CAWRSGYAGTDTQYF,TGTGCCTGGAGGTCGGGATATGCGGGCACAGATACGCAGTATTTT
TRBV7-8,TRBJ1-1,TRBD1,once,16,CASSVRRGQTNTEAFF,TGTGCCAGCAGCGTACGTAGGGGACAGACGAACACTGAAGCTTTCTTT
TRBV7-9,TRBJ2-2,TRBD2,-,17,CASSPRLAGGGSGELFF,TGTGCCAGCAGCCCAAGACTAGCGGGAGGAGGATCCGGGGAGCTGTTTTTT
TRBV18,TRBJ2-2,-,-,17,CASSPPAGSTNTGELFF,TGTGCCAGCTCACCTCCGGCGGGGTCCACGAACACCGGGGAGCTGTTTTTT
TRBV5-4,TRBJ2-7,TRBD2,-,17,CASSPQPPGLAAGEQYF,TGTGCCAGCAGCCCCCAACCACCGGGACTAGCAGCCGGGGAGCAGTACTTC
TRBV27,TRBJ2-7,TRBD1,-,16,CASSLGTGAAFYEQYF,TGTGCCAGCAGTTTAGGGACAGGGGCGGCATTCTACGAGCAGTACTTC
TRBV11-2,TRBJ1-2,TRBD1,-,17,CASSLKGTGTWGNGYTF,TGTGCCAGCAGCTTAAAGGGGACAGGGACTTGGGGAAATGGCTACACCTTC
TRBV27,TRBJ2-7,-,-,16,CASSSSGRPGSYEQYF,TGTGCCAGCAGTTCGTCCGGGAGACCAGGCTCCTACGAGCAGTACTTC
TRBV19,TRBJ2-6,-,-,16,CASSFRGTSGANVLTF,TGTGCCAGTAGTTTTAGGGGGACCTCTGGGGCCAACGTCCTGACTTTC
TRBV7-5,TRBJ2-1,-,-,12,CVRTWGGDEQFF,TGTGTCAGAACTTGGGGAGGGGATGAGCAGTTCTTC
TRBV6-5,TRBJ2-5,TRBD2,-,15,CARVWRAGGSKTQYF,TGTGCCAGGGTTTGGCGAGCGGGAGGGTCAAAGACCCAGTACTTC
TRBV6-6,TRBJ2-5,-,-,16,CASSPAMGRGEETQYF,TGTGCCAGCAGTCCCGCCATGGGCAGGGGGGAAGAGACCCAGTACTTC
TRBV18,TRBJ2-5,TRBD2,-,17,CASSPSRTSGAQETQYF,TGTGCCAGCTCGCCCTCCCGGACTAGCGGGGCGCAAGAGACCCAGTACTTC
TRBV7-9,TRBJ1-1,TRBD1,-,14,CASSPRDSDTEAFF,TGTGCCAGCAGCCCAAGGGACAGCGACACTGAAGCTTTCTTT
TRBV6-1,TRBJ2-2,-,-,16,CASSESAGSYTGELFF,TGTGCCAGCAGTGAGTCGGCGGGATCTTACACCGGGGAGCTGTTTTTT
TRBV10-3,TRBJ2-7,TRBD2,-,14,CAISEAGNPYEQYF,TGTGCCATCAGTGAAGCGGGGAATCCGTACGAGCAGTACTTC
TRBV7-9,TRBJ2-7,-,-,13,CASSSAPGNEQYF,TGTGCCAGCAGCTCAGCCCCGGGAAACGAGCAGTACTTC
TRBV6-6,TRBJ2-3,-,-,15,CASSIPRVGTDTQYF,TGTGCCAGCAGTATACCGAGAGTTGGCACAGATACGCAGTATTTT
TRBV7-9,TRBJ2-5,-,-,13,CASMEGILETQYF,TGTGCCAGCATGGAGGGAATTCTTGAGACCCAGTACTTC
TRBV6-4,TRBJ2-1,-,-,16,CASSDGDKGDYNEQFF,TGTGCCAGCAGTGACGGGGACAAGGGGGACTACAATGAGCAGTTCTTC
TRBV7-9,TRBJ2-2,-,-,14,CASSRQEWNGELFF,TGTGCCAGCAGCAGACAGGAATGGAACGGGGAGCTGTTTTTT
TRBV4-1,TRBJ2-7,-,-,14,CASSQAQTFYEQYF,TGCGCCAGCAGCCAAGCCCAGACTTTTTACGAGCAGTACTTC
TRBV18,TRBJ1-2,-,-,15,CASSPGRATNYGYTF,TGTGCCAGCTCCCCCGGGCGGGCAACCAACTATGGCTACACCTTC
TRBV5-1,TRBJ2-2,TRBD2,-,16,CASSLTSGSNTGELFF,TGCGCCAGCAGCTTAACTAGCGGTTCGAACACCGGGGAGCTGTTTTTT
TRBV7-9,TRBJ2-1,TRBD2,once,17,CASSYLLRGGSYNEQFF,TGTGCCAGCAGTTACCTCCTCCGGGGGGGCTCCTACAATGAGCAGTTCTTC
TRBV9,TRBJ2-5,TRBD2,-,14,CASTPGSGVETQYF,TGTGCCAGCACCCCCGGTAGCGGGGTTGAGACCCAGTACTTC
TRBV30,TRBJ2-7,TRBD2,-,13,CAWSGRSPYEQYF,TGTGCCTGGTCCGGGAGGAGCCCCTACGAGCAGTACTTC
TRBV7-3,TRBJ2-2,TRBD2,-,17,CASSFFGLAGASGELFF,TGTGCCAGCAGCTTCTTCGGACTAGCGGGGGCGTCCGGGGAGCTGTTTTTT
TRBV6-1,TRBJ1-4,TRBD1,-,14,CASRVDRGGEKLFF,TGTGCCAGCAGGGTAGACAGGGGAGGAGAAAAACTGTTTTTT
TRBV10-3,TRBJ1-5,TRBD1,-,15,CAIRGTGGNNQPQHF,TGTGCCATCAGGGGGACAGGGGGCAACAATCAGCCCCAGCATTTT
TRBV5-1,TRBJ1-2,-,-,13,CASSSLGGFGYTF,TGCGCCAGCAGTTCTTTAGGAGGGTTCGGCTACACCTTC
TRBV11-2,TRBJ2-5,-,-,15,CASSSVLGAIETQYF,TGTGCCAGCAGCTCTGTTTTGGGGGCAATTGAGACCCAGTACTTC
TRBV5-6,TRBJ2-1,TRBD2,-,16,CASSLGLAGEGNEQFF,TGTGCCAGCAGCCTCGGACTAGCGGGAGAGGGAAATGAGCAGTTCTTC
TRBV27,TRBJ2-1,TRBD1,-,17,CASSFPSGTGLNNEQFF,TGTGCCAGCAGTTTCCCCTCCGGGACAGGGTTGAACAATGAGCAGTTCTTC
TRBV25-1,TRBJ2-5,-,-,15,CASSEGLVPQETQYF,TGTGCCAGCAGTGAGGGACTTGTGCCCCAAGAGACCCAGTACTTC